The 13 T cell receptor beta chains listed next were all sequenced from one sample in a study of a mutant IDH1 vaccine in newly diagnosed glioma. The repertoire was sequenced with immunoSEQ multiplex PCR; TCRdb's copy has only in-frame clones and lacks some. The repertoire holds about 36,000 clones, around 90% seen once, with 18% in the top ten. Time point given: baseline, week 1 (first vaccination visit). Treatment here: pre-vaccination baseline after standard-of-care therapy. Sample: PBMCs, taken from a glioma patient treated with radiotherapy, temozolomide or both. Receptor source: a man aged 18-30 years with glioma.

The chain links TRBV5-1 to TRBJ1-1; 9 positions agree with TRBD1. CDR3 length: 17 residues. Germline trimming cut 0 bases from V and 5 bases from J; bases unmatched to any gene: 11. Germline V gene lookup returns CDR1 SGHRS and CDR2 YFSETQ. DNA of the CDR3: TGCGCCAGCAGCTTGGTCTACCGGGACAGGGATCGGACTGAAGCTTTCTTT. Its protein is CASSLVYRDRDRTEAFF.

The genes are TRBV5-4 and TRBJ1-3, with D hard to call. Germline CDR1 reads SGHNT; CDR2 reads YYREEE (reference sequence). The CDR3 loop spans 15 amino acids. V lost 0 bases to trimming and J lost 4 bases, with 11 bases between them. CDR3 in DNA: TGTGCCAGCAGCTTGGAAGCGTCAGTCGGAAACACCATATATTTT. Translating gives CASSLEASVGNTIYF.

V gene TRBV9 combines with J gene TRBJ2-3, with D possibly matching TRBD2 (5 bases). Germline V gives CDR1 SGDLS, CDR2 YYNGEE. The CDR3 extends over 16 amino acids. V was trimmed by 0 bases and J by 0 bases, leaving 11 bases between them. Here the CDR3 DNA reads TGTGCCAGCAGCGTAGGAGTAGCGTCTAGCACAGATACGCAGTATTTT. Residues: CASSVGVASSTDTQYF.

The chain carries TRBV27 and TRBJ1-4, with TRBD1 matching 7 bases. V was pared by 10 bases and J by 7 bases, with 18 bases of the junction left unmatched. The CDR3 runs 16 residues. Germline V gives CDR1 MNHEY, CDR2 SMNVEV (reference sequence). The CDR3 loop reads CATTVPETGQGEKLFF. The CDR3, as DNA: TGTGCCACCACTGTCCCCGAGACAGGGCAAGGTGAAAAACTGTTTTTT.

This chain links TRBV7-2 with TRBJ1-5; 8 bases map to TRBD1. This CDR3 is 15 amino acids long. Germline loops: CDR1 SGHTA, CDR2 FQGNSA. Trimming took 2 bases from V and 6 from J; bases not matched to a gene: 6. CDR3 nucleotide sequence: TGTGCCAGCAGCTTATTTCAGGGGGCTCTTCAGCCCCAGCATTTT. Its protein is CASSLFQGALQPQHF. The whole variable domain, filled in from reference TRBV7-2 and TRBJ1-5, reads GAGVSQSPSNKVTEKGKDVELRCDPISGHTALYWYRQSLGQGLEFLIYFQGNSAPDKSGLPSDRFSAERTGGSVSTLTIQRTQQEDSAVYLCASSLFQGALQPQHFGDGTRLSIL.

The chain joins TRBV30 to TRBJ1-1; a possible D gene is TRBD1 (5 bases). This CDR3 is 12 amino acids long. Germline loops: CDR1 GTSNPN, CDR2 SVGIG (reference sequence). The CDR3 nucleotides are TGTGCATTGGATCAGGGCGACACTGAAGCTTTCTTT. This encodes CALDQGDTEAFF.

V is TRBV7-9 and J is TRBJ2-7; perhaps TRBD1 as D (5 bases). This CDR3 has 12 amino acids. The V gene lost 1 base and the J gene lost 6 bases, with 7 bases spanning the gap. CDR1 and CDR2 (germline): SEHNR, FQNEAQ (reference sequence). The chain's CDR3 is CASSLGGLEQYF. The CDR3 bases are TGTGCCAGCAGCTTAGGGGGCCTCGAGCAGTACTTC.

The chain recombines TRBV7-9 with TRBJ1-2, with D possibly matching TRBD1 (6 bases). Germline V gives CDR1 SEHNR, CDR2 FQNEAQ (reference sequence). The V and J ends lost 7 bases and 9 bases respectively, with 18 bases between them. The CDR3 is made up of 13 amino acids. Here the CDR3 reads CASIPNGQLRYTF. CDR3 nucleotides: TGTGCCAGCATTCCGAACGGACAGCTCCGCTACACCTTC.

The genes are TRBV7-2 and TRBJ2-3, with TRBD2 matching 12 bases. Germline assignment: CDR1 SGHTA and CDR2 FQGNSA. This CDR3 has 15 residues. Trimming removed 8 bases from V and 3 bases from J; junction bases left unmatched: 6. The CDR3 sequence is CASVLAGGRTDTQYF. Written as DNA, the CDR3 is TGTGCCAGCGTTCTAGCGGGAGGGCGAACAGATACGCAGTATTTT.

This clone was detected once. The chain carries TRBV7-9 and TRBJ1-1; D gene unclear. Germline V gene sequence: CDR1 SEHNR, CDR2 FQNEAQ (reference sequence). V gave up 5 bases and J gave up 5 bases, with 12 bases separating them. The CDR3 runs to 13 residues. The CDR3 sequence: CASSKREETEAFF. CDR3 sequence (DNA): TGTGCCAGCAGCAAGAGGGAGGAGACTGAAGCTTTCTTT.

The rearrangement joins TRBV4-3 to TRBJ1-2, with D tentatively TRBD1 (5 bases). The CDR3 loop spans 17 amino acids. From germline, CDR1 is LGHNA and CDR2 YSLEER. Between the trimmed V and J ends, which lost 2 bases and 4 bases, there was a span of 20 bases. CDR3 DNA sequence: TGCGCCAGCAGCCAAAACTACAATGGGGACGGCCTCTATGGCTACACCTTC. Protein: CASSQNYNGDGLYGYTF.

The J gene is TRBJ2-1, the V gene TRBV7-2; perhaps TRBD1 as D (5 bases). This CDR3 is 12 amino acids long. V was pared by 5 bases and J by 7 bases, with 9 bases between. Germline V gives CDR1 SGHTA, CDR2 FQGNSA. The CDR3 loop reads CASSPPGNEQFF. The DNA of the CDR3 is TGTGCCAGCAGCCCCCCAGGGAATGAGCAGTTCTTC. Together with reference TRBV7-2 and TRBJ2-1, the CDR3 gives the full variable domain: GAGVSQSPSNKVTEKGKDVELRCDPISGHTALYWYRQSLGQGLEFLIYFQGNSAPDKSGLPSDRFSAERTGGSVSTLTIQRTQQEDSAVYLCASSPPGNEQFFGPGTRLTVL.

A single count supports this clone. The chain employs TRBV4-1 and TRBJ2-6; D is possibly TRBD2 (6 bases). Germline values: CDR1 MGHRA, CDR2 YSYEKL. The V end lost 5 bases, the J end lost 0 bases, and 11 bases lay between the germline ends. This CDR3 has 16 residues. DNA of the CDR3: TGCGCCAGCAGCTGGGACTCCCGCTCTGGGGCCAACGTCCTGACTTTC. Translated: CASSWDSRSGANVLTF.